Listed below are T cell receptor beta chains from one sample, sequenced in a study of CD8 T cells in Susac syndrome. From the immunoSEQ multiplex PCR reads, TCRdb called clonotypes with MiXCR, one entry per CDR3 protein. The repertoire holds roughly 190,000 distinct CDR3 sequences, with roughly 94% as singletons. Sequenced: CD4+ T cells from PBMCs. The receptor source for this set is a human donor in good health. CDR3s include the opening cysteine and the closing phenylalanine or tryptophan. The order of the fields is clone size, D gene, J gene, V gene, CDR3 DNA, CDR3 protein. D genes are given only for firm matches. The size of a clone is reported for some rows only, either as once, few or many, or as a class for expanded clones.

>NA|NA|TRBJ1-1|TRBV6-5
TGTGCCAGCAGTTACGGGGGGCTCGGCGGGACTGAAGCTTTCTTT
CASSYGGLGGTEAFF
>NA|NA|TRBJ2-7|TRBV28
TGTGCCAGCAGTTTCCCCTACTACGAGCAGTACTTC
CASSFPYYEQYF
>NA|NA|TRBJ1-1|TRBV15
TGTGCCACCAGCAGAGATCGACTTACGGTGAACACTGAAGCTTTCTTT
CATSRDRLTVNTEAFF
>NA|TRBD2|TRBJ2-1|TRBV14
TGTGCCAGCAGCGACGCGGGAGGGGTCTACAATGAGCAGTTCTTC
CASSDAGGVYNEQFF
>NA|NA|TRBJ2-5|TRBV7-9
TGTGCCAGCAGCTTACTAGGCACCCGCGAAGAGACCCAGTACTTC
CASSLLGTREETQYF
>NA|NA|TRBJ2-3|TRBV20-1
TGCAGTGCTAGTTCTAGGGATACGCAGTATTTT
CSASSRDTQYF
>NA|NA|TRBJ1-2|TRBV18
TGTGCCAGCTCACATACAGGGACCTATGGCTACACCTTC
CASSHTGTYGYTF
>NA|TRBD2|TRBJ2-5|TRBV3-1
TGTGCCAGCAGCCAAGATGTGACTAGCGGGAGGGTGACCCAGTACTTC
CASSQDVTSGRVTQYF
>NA|NA|TRBJ2-7|TRBV12-3/TRBV12-4
TGTGCCAGCAGTTTTGGGGGCGGGACCCCCTACGAGCAGTACTTC
CASSFGGGTPYEQYF
>few|NA|TRBJ1-1|TRBV5-1
TGCGCCAGCAGCTTGCAGGGAAACACTGAAGCTTTCTTT
CASSLQGNTEAFF
>NA|NA|TRBJ1-2|TRBV4-3
TGCGCCAGCAGCCTAGAGGGCCTCTCCTATGGCTACACCTTC
CASSLEGLSYGYTF
>NA|NA|TRBJ2-7|TRBV13
TGTGCCAGCAGCAGAAACACACCCCGCACCTTTTACGAGCAGTACTTC
CASSRNTPRTFYEQYF
>NA|NA|TRBJ1-2|TRBV29-1
TGCAGCGCGGGGACATTAAATGCTGGCTACACCTTC
CSAGTLNAGYTF
>NA|TRBD2|TRBJ2-5|TRBV27
TGTGCCAGCAGTTTAGCGGGAGGGGTGGCGGAGACCCAGTACTTC
CASSLAGGVAETQYF
>NA|TRBD1|TRBJ2-7|TRBV27
TGTGCCAGCAGTTTAATCGGGAACCCGGGACAGGGGGTATACGAGCAGTACTTC
CASSLIGNPGQGVYEQYF
>once|TRBD2|TRBJ2-3|TRBV28
TGTGCCAGCAGAGTTAGCGGGGGCCGCGGAGATACGCAGTATTTT
CASRVSGGRGDTQYF
>once|NA|TRBJ2-2|TRBV7-3
TGTGCCAGCAGCTTAACGTTTGGTTCCGGGGAGCTGTTTTTT
CASSLTFGSGELFF
>NA|TRBD2|TRBJ2-7|TRBV3-1
TGTGCCAGCAGCCAAACTAGCGGGGGGTACGAGCAGTACTTC
CASSQTSGGYEQYF
>NA|TRBD2|TRBJ2-3|TRBV5-1
TGCGCCAGCAGCTCACTACCAGCGGGAGTAACAGATACGCAGTATTTT
CASSSLPAGVTDTQYF
>NA|NA|TRBJ2-7|TRBV5-1
TGCGCCAGCAGCCCAACCCAGGGGACCCCTTACGAGCAGTACTTC
CASSPTQGTPYEQYF
>NA|NA|TRBJ2-5|TRBV28
TGTGCCAGCAGTTTATTCCGCACCTTCGGGGGGACCCAGTACTTC
CASSLFRTFGGTQYF
>NA|NA|TRBJ2-7|TRBV20-1
TGCAGTGCTAGAGATTCGAAGCCTAAAGAGGCTTTC
CSARDSKPKEAF
>NA|TRBD2|TRBJ2-5|TRBV20-1
TGCAGTGCCCCCGGGACTAGCGGGAGTTGGACCCAGTACTTC
CSAPGTSGSWTQYF
>NA|NA|TRBJ2-1|TRBV5-4
TGTGCCAGCAGCTTGGGGTCAATATCCAATGAGCAGTTCTTC
CASSLGSISNEQFF
>NA|TRBD1|TRBJ1-2|TRBV4-3
TGCGCCAGCAGCCAAGATTCGGGACAGGGGCTCCCCTATGGCTACACCTTC
CASSQDSGQGLPYGYTF
>NA|TRBD1|TRBJ2-1|TRBV3-1
TGTGCCAGCAGCCACCTCAGACAGGGTCGCGGCAATGAGCAGTTCTTC
CASSHLRQGRGNEQFF
>NA|NA|TRBJ2-3|TRBV7-3
TGTGCCAGCAGCCAAAGCGGACCAACAGATACGCAGTATTTT
CASSQSGPTDTQYF